These 14 T cell receptor beta chains share one sample of origin, sequenced in a study of Ad26.COV2.S vaccination and SARS-CoV-2 variants. Clones were sequenced by immunoSEQ multiplex PCR, and TCRdb holds only the in-frame ones, with some missing. The table shows around 450,000 clones, with about 91% occurring only once. Specified treatment: some 19 received Ad26.COV2.S at low or high dose, single or two shots; several received placebo; per-sample allocation not given. Day 63 after the first injection of vaccine or placebo was the sampling time. Specimen: peripheral blood, collected in a trial of Ad26.COV2.S vaccine versus placebo. Receptors were obtained from a person between 18 and 65 years old who received the Ad26.COV2.S COVID-19 vaccine or a placebo.

The table lists this clone with a few counts. CDR3 DNA sequence: TGTGCCAGCAGCTTAATCCGGGGAAACTACGAGCAGTACTTC. It is translated as CASSLIRGNYEQYF. The J gene is TRBJ2-7, the V gene TRBV7-9; a possible D gene is TRBD2 (5 bases). The CDR3 is 14 residues long. Between the trimmed V and J ends, which lost 2 bases and 3 bases, there was a span of 11 bases. Germline V gene sequence: CDR1 SEHNR, CDR2 FQNEAQ (reference sequence).

This chain links TRBV4-2 with TRBJ1-4; 7 nucleotides line up with TRBD1. V trimming: 3 bases; J trimming: 5 bases; junction bases outside the gene matches: 9. CDR3 size: 16 residues. The V gene's germline CDR1 is LGHNA and CDR2 YNFKEQ. Here the CDR3 reads CASSHPPGQTNEKLFF. CDR3 in DNA: TGTGCCAGCAGCCATCCGCCGGGACAGACGAATGAAAAACTGTTTTTT.

The V call is TRBV7-3, the J call TRBJ2-3; D not certain. V dropped 5 bases and J dropped 4 bases, with 13 bases sitting between them. The length of the CDR3 is 14 residues. Germline CDR1 reads SGHTA; CDR2 reads FQGTGA. CDR3 sequence reads: CASSARSLADTQYF. The DNA of the CDR3 is TGTGCCAGCAGCGCCCGGTCATTGGCAGATACGCAGTATTTT.

This chain uses TRBV5-6 with TRBJ1-3; 10 nucleotides agree with TRBD1. Trimming at V came to 0 bases and at J to 0 bases, leaving 6 bases not matched to a gene. The CDR3 has 18 residues. Germline lookup yields CDR1 SGHDT and CDR2 YYEEEE. CDR3 residues: CASSLVDRGLLSGNTIYF. The CDR3 nucleotides are TGTGCCAGCAGCTTGGTCGACAGGGGGCTTCTCTCTGGAAACACCATATATTTT.

The V gene is TRBV5-6, the J gene TRBJ2-3, with D uncertain. Trimming shortened V by 4 bases and J by 0 bases, and 6 bases separated the two germline ends. CDR3 length: 13 residues. The germline V gene encodes CDR1 SGHDT and CDR2 YYEEEE. CDR3 bases: TGTGCCAGCAGCGCTCCTAGCACAGATACGCAGTATTTT. This translates into CASSAPSTDTQYF.

This sequence joins TRBV19 and TRBJ2-7, with 7 bases aligning to TRBD1. The V gene end was trimmed by 5 bases and the J gene end by 2 bases; junction bases not matched to a gene: 9. CDR3 length: 15 residues. Germline V CDR1 and CDR2: LNHDA, SQIVND (reference sequence). CDR3 nucleotides: TGTGCCAGTAGTCCTTACCGGGACAGAGCCTACGAGCAGTACTTC. Encoded protein: CASSPYRDRAYEQYF.

The gene calls are TRBV7-8 and TRBJ1-2; D uncertain. CDR1 is SGHVS and CDR2 is FQNEAQ in the germline V gene. The CDR3 runs to 13 residues. V gave up 5 bases and J gave up 8 bases, with 15 bases separating them. The CDR3: CASSITDSGGYTF. Written as DNA, the CDR3 is TGTGCCAGCAGCATAACAGACTCGGGGGGCTACACCTTC.

V is TRBV2 and J is TRBJ2-7, with unresolved D. Deletions cut 5 bases from V and 0 bases from J, with 8 bases between. This CDR3 spans 13 amino acids. Germline-derived CDR1 and CDR2 are SNHLY and FYNNEI. The CDR3 DNA is TGTGCCAGCAGTCGGCAGTTCTCCTACGAGCAGTACTTC. Translating gives CASSRQFSYEQYF.

The chain couples TRBV5-6 to TRBJ2-7, with D perhaps TRBD1 (6 bases). Germline V gene lookup returns CDR1 SGHDT and CDR2 YYEEEE. Between the trimmed V and J ends, which lost 2 bases and 4 bases, there was a span of 10 bases. The CDR3 covers 13 residues. CDR3 region: CASSLRDIYEQYV. The DNA for the CDR3 is TGTGCCAGCAGCTTAAGGGACATTTACGAGCAGTACGTC.

The chain couples TRBV30 to TRBJ2-2; D is tentatively TRBD1 or TRBD2 (5 bases each). CDR3 length: 14 amino acids. V lost 4 bases, J lost 4 bases, and 13 bases lay in between. CDR1 is GTSNPN and CDR2 is SVGIG in the germline V gene (reference sequence). DNA of the CDR3: TGTGCCTGGAAGCAGGGACCGGTCACCGGGGAGCTGTTTTTT. This codes for CAWKQGPVTGELFF.

CDR3 bases: TGTGCCAGCAGCTTAGAGCTAGCGGGGGCCTACGAGCAGTACGTC. Translating gives CASSLELAGAYEQYV. The V and J genes are TRBV7-8 and TRBJ2-7, with 10 bases identical to TRBD2. The junction had 2 bases not matched to a gene; V was cut back by 1 base and J by 2 bases. The CDR3 loop spans 15 amino acids. Germline V gene lookup returns CDR1 SGHVS and CDR2 FQNEAQ.

Note on this clone: Additional DNA sequences in this sample encode the identical CDR3. The chain carries TRBV5-1 and TRBJ1-1; no firm D call. Trimming pared 0 bases from V and 2 bases from J, leaving 8 bases between. The germline gives CDR1 SGHRS, CDR2 YFSETQ. The CDR3 runs to 14 residues. CDR3 region: CASSLVSANTEAFF. DNA of the CDR3: TGCGCCAGCAGCTTGGTTTCAGCAAACACTGAAGCTTTCTTT.

The V and J genes are TRBV11-3 and TRBJ2-3, with D unclear. CDR3 length: 16 amino acids. V was trimmed by 5 bases and J by 3 bases, leaving 18 bases between them. Germline V gene sequence: CDR1 SGHNT, CDR2 YENEEA. CDR3 bases: TGTGCCAGCAGCCCAGGCTTAGGACGTCTAACAGATACGCAGTATTTT. This sequence encodes CASSPGLGRLTDTQYF.

The V gene is TRBV5-1, the J gene TRBJ1-6, with 7 bases lining up with TRBD1. Germline assignment: CDR1 SGHRS and CDR2 YFSETQ. The CDR3 runs 15 residues. V lost 0 bases and J lost 9; bases outside the gene matches: 6. The CDR3 DNA follows: TGCGCCAGCAGCTTGGGTACAGGGGAAACTTCACCCCTCCACTTT. Its translation: CASSLGTGETSPLHF.